This T cell receptor beta chain is from a study of beta chain features in type 1 diabetes. The investigators reverse transcribed all of the isolated RNA, so they sequenced expressed TCRB transcripts. Clones were read by immunoSEQ multiplex PCR, and TCRdb kept only the in-frame ones, dropping some. The data contain about 180,000 clones, roughly an eighth of them singletons. This clone has a handful of counts. The length of the CDR3 is 14 residues. Germline V lookup: CDR1 GTSNPN, CDR2 SVGIG (reference sequence). After removal of 0 bases from V and 4 bases from J, the junction contained 5 bases not matched to a gene.

Sequencing used central memory CD4+ T cells from blood. The V call is TRBV30, the J call TRBJ1-2, with TRBD1 matching over 7 bases. The TCR was taken from a woman aged 18-29 years in good health. The CDR3 bases are TGTGCCTGGAGTGTGGACAGGACCGCCTATGGCTACACCTTC. Residues: CAWSVDRTAYGYTF.